Described below is a single TCR beta chain sequence and its context. Germline assignment: CDR1 PRHDT and CDR2 FYEKMQ (reference sequence). This CDR3 contains 19 residues. Germline trimming cut 3 bases from V and 0 bases from J; bases unmatched to any gene: 8. The repertoire was sequenced with immunoSEQ multiplex PCR; TCRdb's copy has only in-frame clones and lacks some. The sample carries some 60,000 clones, approximately 90% recorded once. The sample comes from a study of T cell changes during pregnancy in multiple sclerosis. Material: peripheral blood, obtained in the first trimester of pregnancy. V gene TRBV13 combines with J gene TRBJ2-1, with 13 positions matching TRBD2. The sequence came from a female donor in good health, enrolled as a control in a pregnancy study. CDR3 in DNA: TGTGCCAGCAGCTTTCGACTAGCGGGGGGCCTGACCTCCTACAATGAGCAGTTCTTC. It translates to CASSFRLAGGLTSYNEQFF.